This is a list of T cell receptor beta chains from one sample in a study of T cell responses to AZD1222 COVID-19 vaccine. TCRdb's copy holds only in-frame clones and misses some; the assay was immunoSEQ multiplex PCR. This table holds roughly 70,000 clones, roughly four fifths found once. This material consisted of peripheral blood, taken on day 0 of AZD1222 vaccination. These receptors were collected from an adult in good health. Both conserved end residues are part of each CDR3. A D gene is named only where the DNA matches it firmly. Size is omitted from some rows. Given values are once, few, many or a class for expanded clones.

. | TRBJ2-2 | 15 | TRBV5-4 | . | CASSETTMNTGELFF | TGTGCCAGCAGCGAGACAACTATGAACACCGGGGAGCTGTTTTTT
. | TRBJ1-1 | 13 | TRBV2 | . | CASSELENTEAFF | TGTGCCAGCAGTGAATTGGAGAACACTGAAGCTTTCTTT
. | TRBJ2-1 | 15 | TRBV3-1/TRBV3-2 | . | CASSQDPGTYNEQFF | TGTGCCAGCAGCCAAGATCCAGGTACCTACAATGAGCAGTTCTTC
. | TRBJ1-1 | 15 | TRBV4-1 | . | CASSQDGRGDTEAFF | TGCGCCAGCAGCCAAGATGGGAGGGGGGACACTGAAGCTTTCTTT
TRBD1 | TRBJ2-7 | 15 | TRBV9 | . | CASNTGGSNLGEQYF | TGTGCCAGCAACACAGGGGGCAGTAATCTTGGCGAGCAGTACTTC
. | TRBJ1-2 | 13 | TRBV5-4 | few | CASSLWSGSGYTF | TGTGCCAGCAGCTTGTGGTCCGGGAGTGGCTACACCTTC
TRBD1 | TRBJ1-1 | 18 | TRBV4-2 | . | CASSHLPGQGVMNTEAFF | TGTGCCAGCAGCCACCTCCCGGGACAGGGGGTAATGAACACTGAAGCTTTCTTT
. | TRBJ2-5 | 12 | TRBV7-9 | few | CASSSEGETQYF | TGTGCCAGCAGCTCCGAGGGGGAGACCCAGTACTTC
TRBD1 | TRBJ1-2 | 14 | TRBV7-9 | . | CASSPTGGMSGYTF | TGTGCCAGCAGCCCTACAGGGGGGATGAGTGGCTACACCTTC
TRBD2 | TRBJ2-5 | 18 | TRBV5-1 | . | CASSLPTSGGRRGETQYF | TGCGCCAGCAGCTTGCCGACTAGCGGGGGAAGGAGAGGAGAGACCCAGTACTTC
TRBD1 | TRBJ1-2 | 15 | TRBV5-6 | . | CASSLEKQGGYGYTF | TGTGCCAGCAGCTTGGAAAAGCAGGGGGGTTATGGCTACACCTTC
TRBD2 | TRBJ2-1 | 15 | TRBV15 | . | CATSWTSGDYNEQFF | TGTGCCACCAGTTGGACTAGCGGGGACTACAATGAGCAGTTCTTC
. | TRBJ1-2 | 13 | TRBV15 | . | CATSRDRNYGYTF | TGTGCCACCAGCAGAGACAGGAACTATGGCTACACCTTC
. | TRBJ2-2 | 13 | TRBV2 | . | CASTGKTETELFF | TGTGCCAGCACGGGTAAGACCGAAACGGAGCTGTTTTTT
. | TRBJ1-4 | 14 | TRBV2 | . | CASRTDNTNEKLFF | TGTGCCAGCCGGACCGACAATACTAATGAAAAACTGTTTTTT
TRBD1 | TRBJ2-3 | 12 | TRBV6-5 | once | CASYRGGDTQYF | TGTGCCAGCTACAGGGGTGGGGATACGCAGTATTTT
. | TRBJ2-7 | 14 | TRBV19 | few | CASSISPWAYEQYF | TGTGCCAGTAGTATATCCCCTTGGGCATACGAGCAGTACTTC
TRBD1 | TRBJ1-5 | 15 | TRBV2 | few | CASVRRSTGVQPQHF | TGTGCCAGCGTTCGAAGATCTACAGGGGTTCAGCCCCAGCATTTT
. | TRBJ1-1 | 17 | TRBV5-1 | . | CASSLRTEGYLNTEAFF | TGCGCCAGCAGCTTACGGACAGAAGGATACTTGAACACTGAAGCTTTCTTT
. | TRBJ2-7 | 13 | TRBV11-3 | few | CASNLGQAYEQYF | TGTGCCAGCAACCTCGGACAAGCCTACGAGCAGTACTTC
TRBD1 | TRBJ1-1 | 14 | TRBV13 | . | CASSTGGGDTEAFF | TGTGCCAGCAGCACAGGGGGAGGGGACACTGAAGCTTTCTTT
TRBD1 | TRBJ1-6 | 14 | TRBV4-2 | . | CASSQGQGDSPLHF | TGTGCCAGCAGCCAAGGACAGGGGGATTCACCCCTCCACTTT